This entry is about one TCR beta chain. Localized lung adenocarcinoma, a non-small cell lung cancer, affected the donors. This entry comes from a study of CD4 and CD8 cells across lung adenocarcinoma regions. Using its own MiXCR run on the PCR reads, TCRdb lists one record per CDR3 protein. The sample consists of 15,000 to 20,000 distinct CDR3 sequences, 40% to 60% of them appearing once. This CDR3 has 13 amino acids. V was trimmed by 6 bases and J by 2 bases, leaving 10 bases between them. Germline-derived CDR1 and CDR2 are MGHDK and SYGVNS. The source is a male donor with lung adenocarcinoma. The CD4 and CD8 labels of this study may be unreliable. The chain joins TRBV25-1 to TRBJ1-1; D call uncertain. Sequenced: CD8+ T cells from the margin of a lung tumor. The DNA for the CDR3 is TGTGCCAGCAGCCTTTCCGCCAACACTGAAGCTTTCTTT. Amino acids: CASSLSANTEAFF.